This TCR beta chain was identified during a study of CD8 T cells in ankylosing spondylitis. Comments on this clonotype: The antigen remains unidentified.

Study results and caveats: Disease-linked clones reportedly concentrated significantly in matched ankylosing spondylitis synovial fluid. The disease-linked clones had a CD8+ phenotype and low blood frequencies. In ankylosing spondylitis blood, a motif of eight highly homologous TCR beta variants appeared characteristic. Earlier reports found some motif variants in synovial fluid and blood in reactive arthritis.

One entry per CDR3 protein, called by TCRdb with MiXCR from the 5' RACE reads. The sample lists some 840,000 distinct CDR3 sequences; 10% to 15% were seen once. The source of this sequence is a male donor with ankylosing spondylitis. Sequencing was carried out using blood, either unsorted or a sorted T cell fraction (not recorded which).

CDR3 nucleotide sequence: TGTGCCAGCACCCGCTTGGGACAGGGGGCGGGCGATCAGCCCCAGCATTTT. Its protein is CASTRLGQGAGDQPQHF. The rearrangement joins TRBV5-6 to TRBJ1-5; 12 positions agree with TRBD1. The length of the CDR3 is 17 residues. The V gene end was trimmed by 6 bases and the J gene end by 5 bases; junction bases not matched to a gene: 12. Per the germline V gene, CDR1 is SGHDT and CDR2 is YYEEEE. Looking up the rest from reference TRBV5-6 and TRBJ1-5 gives the full variable domain: DAGVTQSPTHLIKTRGQQVTLRCSPKSGHDTVSWYQQALGQGPQFIFQYYEEEERQRGNFPDRFSGHQFPNYSSELNVNALLLGDSALYLCASTRLGQGAGDQPQHFGDGTRLSIL.